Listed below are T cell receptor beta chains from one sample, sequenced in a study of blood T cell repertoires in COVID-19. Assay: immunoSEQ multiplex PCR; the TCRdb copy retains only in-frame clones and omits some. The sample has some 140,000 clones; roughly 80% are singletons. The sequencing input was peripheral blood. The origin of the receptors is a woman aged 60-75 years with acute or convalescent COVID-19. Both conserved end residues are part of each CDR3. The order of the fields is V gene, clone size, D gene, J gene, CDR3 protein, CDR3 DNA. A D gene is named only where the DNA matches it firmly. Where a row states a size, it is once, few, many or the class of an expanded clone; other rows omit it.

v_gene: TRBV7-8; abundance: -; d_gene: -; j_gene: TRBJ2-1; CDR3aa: CASTDSYNEQFF; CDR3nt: TGTGCCAGCACAGACTCCTACAATGAGCAGTTCTTC
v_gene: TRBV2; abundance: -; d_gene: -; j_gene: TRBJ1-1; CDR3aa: CASRYREGNTEAFF; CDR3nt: TGTGCCAGCAGGTACAGGGAGGGGAACACTGAAGCTTTCTTT
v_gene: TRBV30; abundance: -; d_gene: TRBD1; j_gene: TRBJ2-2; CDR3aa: CAWGVTGQGAGRAELFF; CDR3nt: TGTGCCTGGGGGGTGACGGGACAGGGCGCGGGTCGTGCGGAGCTGTTTTTT
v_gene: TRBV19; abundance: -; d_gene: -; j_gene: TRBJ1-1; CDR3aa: CASSLAENTEAFF; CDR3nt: TGTGCCAGTAGTTTGGCTGAGAACACTGAAGCTTTCTTT
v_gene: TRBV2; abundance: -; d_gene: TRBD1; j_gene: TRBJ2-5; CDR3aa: CASNNDRGPETQYF; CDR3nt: TGTGCCAGCAATAACGACAGGGGGCCAGAGACCCAGTACTTC
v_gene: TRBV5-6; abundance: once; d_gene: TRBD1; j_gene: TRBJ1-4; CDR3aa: CASNDRGTNEKLFF; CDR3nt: TGTGCCAGCAACGACAGGGGCACTAATGAAAAACTGTTTTTT
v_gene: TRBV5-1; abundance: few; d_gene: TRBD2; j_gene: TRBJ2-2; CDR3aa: CASSFLERGNTGELFF; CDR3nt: TGCGCCAGCAGCTTCCTTGAGCGGGGGAACACCGGGGAGCTGTTTTTT
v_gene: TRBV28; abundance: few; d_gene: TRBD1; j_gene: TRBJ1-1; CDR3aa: CASSPPSGTGDTEAFF; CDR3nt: TGTGCCAGCAGTCCCCCCTCCGGGACAGGGGACACTGAAGCTTTCTTT
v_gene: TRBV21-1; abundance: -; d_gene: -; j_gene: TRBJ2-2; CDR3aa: CASTPDRSGELFF; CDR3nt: TGTGCCAGCACCCCAGACAGGTCAGGGGAGCTGTTTTTT
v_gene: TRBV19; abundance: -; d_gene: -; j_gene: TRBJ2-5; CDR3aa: CASSIVPTRGQETQYF; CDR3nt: TGTGCCAGTAGTATAGTCCCGACGAGAGGGCAAGAGACCCAGTACTTC
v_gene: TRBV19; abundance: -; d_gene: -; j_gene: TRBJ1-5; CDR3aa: CASSMAGFAYQPQHF; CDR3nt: TGTGCCAGTAGTATGGCGGGTTTCGCCTATCAGCCCCAGCATTTT
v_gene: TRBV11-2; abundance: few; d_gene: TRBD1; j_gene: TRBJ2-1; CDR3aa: CASSSLGTADNEQFF; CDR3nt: TGTGCCAGCAGCTCCCTTGGGACAGCAGACAATGAGCAGTTCTTC
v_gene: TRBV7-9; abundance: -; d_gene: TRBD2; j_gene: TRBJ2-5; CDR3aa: CASSLWRLAGETQYF; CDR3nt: TGTGCCAGCAGCTTATGGCGACTAGCGGGAGAGACCCAGTACTTC
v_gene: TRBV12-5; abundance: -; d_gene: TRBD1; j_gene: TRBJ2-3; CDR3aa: CASGTGGTDTQYF; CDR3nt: TGTGCTAGTGGTACAGGGGGCACAGATACGCAGTATTTT
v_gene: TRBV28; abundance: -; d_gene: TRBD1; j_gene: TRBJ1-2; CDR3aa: CASSPPGTAANYGYTF; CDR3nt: TGTGCCAGCAGTCCCCCCGGGACAGCTGCTAACTATGGCTACACCTTC
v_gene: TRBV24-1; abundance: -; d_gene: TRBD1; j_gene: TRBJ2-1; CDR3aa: CATSDLAGGLDEQFF; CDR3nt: TGTGCCACCAGTGATCTCGCAGGGGGCTTGGATGAGCAGTTCTTC
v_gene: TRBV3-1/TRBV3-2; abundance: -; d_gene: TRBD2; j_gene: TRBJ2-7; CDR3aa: CASSRRGAGELGKYF; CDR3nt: TGTGCCAGCAGCCGACGCGGGGCGGGGGAGCTAGGGAAGTACTTC
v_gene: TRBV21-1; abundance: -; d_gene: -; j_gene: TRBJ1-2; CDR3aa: CASSKGGQGAVGYTF; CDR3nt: TGTGCCAGCAGCAAAGGGGGACAGGGGGCTGTTGGCTACACCTTC
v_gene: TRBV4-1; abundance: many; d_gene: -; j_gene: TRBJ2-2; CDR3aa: CASSQEKGVTVLTGELFF; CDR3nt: TGCGCCAGCAGCCAAGAAAAGGGGGTAACAGTGCTCACCGGGGAGCTGTTTTTT
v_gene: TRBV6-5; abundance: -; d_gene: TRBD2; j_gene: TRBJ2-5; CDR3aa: CASSSLAGGRETQYF; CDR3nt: TGTGCCAGCAGTTCCTTAGCGGGGGGGCGGGAGACCCAGTACTTC
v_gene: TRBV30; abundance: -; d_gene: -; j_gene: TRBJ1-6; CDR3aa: CAWSREVNSPLHF; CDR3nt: TGTGCCTGGAGCCGGGAGGTTAATTCACCCCTCCACTTT
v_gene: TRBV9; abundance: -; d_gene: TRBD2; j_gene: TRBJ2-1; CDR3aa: CASSLSGGGASGVDNEQFF; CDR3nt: TGTGCCAGCAGCCTATCCGGAGGGGGGGCTAGCGGGGTGGACAATGAGCAGTTCTTC
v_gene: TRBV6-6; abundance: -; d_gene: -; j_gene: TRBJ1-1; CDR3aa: CASIENDSATAFF; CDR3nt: TGTGCCAGCATCGAAAATGACAGTGCCACGGCTTTCTTT
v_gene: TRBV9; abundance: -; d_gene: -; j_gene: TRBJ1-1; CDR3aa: CASSVSGVNTEAFF; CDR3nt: TGTGCCAGCAGCGTTTCAGGGGTGAACACTGAAGCTTTCTTT
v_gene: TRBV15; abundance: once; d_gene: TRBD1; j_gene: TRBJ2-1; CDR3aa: CATSGKQGSSYNEQFF; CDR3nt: TGTGCCACCAGCGGAAAACAGGGGAGCTCCTACAATGAGCAGTTCTTC
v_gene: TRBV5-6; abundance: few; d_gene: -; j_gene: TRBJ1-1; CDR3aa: CASSSGGGVNTEAFF; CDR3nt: TGTGCCAGCAGCTCTGGGGGAGGAGTGAACACTGAAGCTTTCTTT
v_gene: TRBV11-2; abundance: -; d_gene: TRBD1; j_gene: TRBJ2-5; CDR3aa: CASSPLGTGGQETQYF; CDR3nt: TGTGCCAGCAGCCCCCTCGGGACAGGGGGCCAAGAGACCCAGTACTTC
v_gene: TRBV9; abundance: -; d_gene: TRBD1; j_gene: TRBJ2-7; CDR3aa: CASSPTDRGSYEQYF; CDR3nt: TGTGCCAGCAGCCCGACCGACAGGGGATCCTACGAGCAGTACTTC
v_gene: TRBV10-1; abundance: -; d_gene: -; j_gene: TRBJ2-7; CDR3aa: CASSEPDSYEQYF; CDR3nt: TGCGCCAGCAGTGAGCCGGACAGCTACGAGCAGTACTTC
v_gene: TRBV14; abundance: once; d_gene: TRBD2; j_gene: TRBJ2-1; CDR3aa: CASSLLAGGDNEQFF; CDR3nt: TGTGCCAGCAGTTTACTAGCGGGCGGCGACAATGAGCAGTTCTTC
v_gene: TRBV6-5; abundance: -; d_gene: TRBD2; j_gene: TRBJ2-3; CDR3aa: CASSWEGRTDTQYF; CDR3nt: TGTGCCAGCAGCTGGGAGGGGAGGACAGATACGCAGTATTTT
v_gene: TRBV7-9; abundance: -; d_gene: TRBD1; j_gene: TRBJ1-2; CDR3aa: CASSLWPEKGTGDGYTF; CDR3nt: TGTGCCAGCAGCTTATGGCCCGAAAAAGGGACAGGGGATGGCTACACCTTC
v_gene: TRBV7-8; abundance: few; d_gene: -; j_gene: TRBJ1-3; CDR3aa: CASSLVAGGNTIYF; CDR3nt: TGTGCCAGCAGCTTAGTTGCCGGGGGGAACACCATATATTTT
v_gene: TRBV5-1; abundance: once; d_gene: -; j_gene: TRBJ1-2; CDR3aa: CASSLAQNYGYTF; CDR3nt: TGCGCCAGCAGCTTGGCACAGAACTATGGCTACACCTTC
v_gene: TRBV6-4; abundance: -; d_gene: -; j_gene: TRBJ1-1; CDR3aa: CASSVVPGSPEAFF; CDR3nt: TGTGCCAGCAGTGTGGTTCCAGGGTCTCCTGAAGCTTTCTTT
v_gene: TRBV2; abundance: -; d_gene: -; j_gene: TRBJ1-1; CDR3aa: CASSDTGYQRRNTEAFF; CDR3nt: TGTGCCAGCAGTGATACAGGGTATCAACGTAGGAACACTGAAGCTTTCTTT
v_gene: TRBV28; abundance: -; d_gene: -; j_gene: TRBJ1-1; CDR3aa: CASSIHRVAFF; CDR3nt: TGTGCCAGCAGTATCCACAGGGTAGCTTTCTTT
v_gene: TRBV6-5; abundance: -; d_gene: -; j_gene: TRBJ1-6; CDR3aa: CASSYSRQLNSPLHF; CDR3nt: TGTGCCAGCAGTTACTCGAGACAGCTGAATTCACCCCTCCACTTT
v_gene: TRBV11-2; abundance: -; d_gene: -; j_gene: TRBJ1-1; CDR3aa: CASSLTGSGTEAFF; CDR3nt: TGTGCCAGCAGCTTGACAGGAAGTGGCACTGAAGCTTTCTTT
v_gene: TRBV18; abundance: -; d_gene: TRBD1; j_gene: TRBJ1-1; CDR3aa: CASSAFEDRGTTEAFF; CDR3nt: TGTGCCAGCTCAGCCTTTGAGGACAGGGGAACGACTGAAGCTTTCTTT
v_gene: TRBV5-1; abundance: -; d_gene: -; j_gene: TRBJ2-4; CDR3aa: CASSLQVTGNTFQYF; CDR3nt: TGCGCCAGCAGCTTGCAAGTGACAGGCAATACCTTTCAGTACTTC
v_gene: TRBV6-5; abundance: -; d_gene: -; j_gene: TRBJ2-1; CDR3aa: CASSLDSPSIEQFF; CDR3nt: TGTGCCAGCAGTCTTGACAGCCCCTCAATTGAGCAGTTCTTC
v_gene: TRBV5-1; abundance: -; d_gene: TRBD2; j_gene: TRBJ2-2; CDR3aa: CASCLAGGTNTGELFF; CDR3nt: TGCGCCAGCTGTCTAGCGGGGGGAACGAACACCGGGGAGCTGTTTTTT
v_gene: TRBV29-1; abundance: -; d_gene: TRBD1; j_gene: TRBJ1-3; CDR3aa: CSGVQGAGDTIYF; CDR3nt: TGCAGCGGTGTCCAGGGGGCTGGAGACACCATATATTTT
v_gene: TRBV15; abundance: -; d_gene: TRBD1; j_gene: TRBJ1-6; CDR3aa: CATRGDRAGDNSPLHF; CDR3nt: TGTGCCACCAGGGGAGACAGGGCAGGGGATAATTCACCCCTCCACTTT
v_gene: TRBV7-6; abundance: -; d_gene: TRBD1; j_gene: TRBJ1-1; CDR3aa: CASSFSGTATEAFF; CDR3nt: TGTGCCAGCAGTTTTTCGGGGACAGCCACTGAAGCTTTCTTT
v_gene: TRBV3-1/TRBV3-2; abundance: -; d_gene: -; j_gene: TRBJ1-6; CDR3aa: CASSQVSSPLHF; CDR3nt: TGTGCCAGCAGCCAAGTATCCTCACCCCTCCACTTT
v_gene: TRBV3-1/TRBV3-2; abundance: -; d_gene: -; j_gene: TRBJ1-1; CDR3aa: CASSQTQGNTEAFF; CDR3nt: TGTGCCAGCAGCCAAACTCAGGGGAACACTGAAGCTTTCTTT
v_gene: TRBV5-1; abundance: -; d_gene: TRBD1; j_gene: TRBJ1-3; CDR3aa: CASSSGTGLYSGNTIYF; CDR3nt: TGCGCCAGCAGCTCCGGGACAGGGCTTTACTCTGGAAACACCATATATTTT
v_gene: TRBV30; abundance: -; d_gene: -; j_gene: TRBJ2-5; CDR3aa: CAWSGADQETQYF; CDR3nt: TGTGCCTGGAGTGGGGCCGATCAAGAGACCCAGTACTTC
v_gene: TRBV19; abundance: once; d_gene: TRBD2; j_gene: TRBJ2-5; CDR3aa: CASSNSGGPIGTQYF; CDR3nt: TGTGCCAGTAGTAATAGCGGGGGGCCGATAGGGACCCAGTACTTC
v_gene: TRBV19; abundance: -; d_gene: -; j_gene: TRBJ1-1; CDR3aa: CASSTPPGTEAFF; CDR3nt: TGTGCCAGTAGTACCCCACCGGGGACTGAAGCTTTCTTT
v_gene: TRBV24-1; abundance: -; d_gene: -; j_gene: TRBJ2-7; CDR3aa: CAIRLGSSRDEQYF; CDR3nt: TGTGCCATCAGGCTCGGGTCATCACGCGACGAGCAGTACTTC
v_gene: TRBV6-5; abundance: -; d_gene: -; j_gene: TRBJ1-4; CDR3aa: CASSYGGVKEKLFF; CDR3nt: TGTGCCAGCAGTTACGGGGGGGTCAAGGAAAAACTGTTTTTT